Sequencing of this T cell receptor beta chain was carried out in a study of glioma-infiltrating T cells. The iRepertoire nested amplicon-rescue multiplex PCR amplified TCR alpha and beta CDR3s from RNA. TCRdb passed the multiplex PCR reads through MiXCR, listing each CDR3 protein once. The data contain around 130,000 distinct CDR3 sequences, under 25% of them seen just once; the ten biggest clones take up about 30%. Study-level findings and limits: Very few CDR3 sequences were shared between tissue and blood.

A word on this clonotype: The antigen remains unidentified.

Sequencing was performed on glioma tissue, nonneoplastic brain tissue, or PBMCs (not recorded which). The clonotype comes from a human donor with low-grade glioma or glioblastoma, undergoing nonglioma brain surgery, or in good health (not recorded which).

The CDR3 region is CASSDRAEETQYF. The CDR3 DNA reads TGTGCCAGCAGCGACAGGGCCGAGGAGACCCAGTACTTC. The chain carries TRBV3-1 and TRBJ2-5; 7 nucleotides match TRBD1. V lost 5 bases and J lost 5; bases outside the gene matches: 5. The CDR3 sequence is 13 residues long. CDR1 LGHDT and CDR2 YNNKEL come from the germline V gene (reference sequence).